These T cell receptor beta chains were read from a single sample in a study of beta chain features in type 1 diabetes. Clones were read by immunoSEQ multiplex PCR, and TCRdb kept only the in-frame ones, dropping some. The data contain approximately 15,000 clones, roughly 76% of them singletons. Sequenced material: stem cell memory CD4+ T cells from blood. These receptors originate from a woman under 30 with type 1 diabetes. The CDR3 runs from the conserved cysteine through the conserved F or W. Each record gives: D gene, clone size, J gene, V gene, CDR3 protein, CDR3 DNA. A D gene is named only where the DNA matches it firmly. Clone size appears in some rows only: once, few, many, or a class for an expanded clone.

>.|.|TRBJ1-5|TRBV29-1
CSARMGAQPQHF
TGCAGCGCCCGAATGGGGGCTCAGCCCCAGCATTTT
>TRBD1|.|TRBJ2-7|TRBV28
CASSIGGDPYEQYF
TGTGCCAGCAGCATAGGGGGCGACCCCTACGAGCAGTACTTC
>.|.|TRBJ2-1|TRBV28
CASSLRQAYNEQFF
TGTGCCAGCAGTTTACGGCAGGCCTACAATGAGCAGTTCTTC
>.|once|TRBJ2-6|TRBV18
CASSLGASGANVLTF
TGTGCCAGCTCACTGGGGGCCTCTGGGGCCAACGTCCTGACTTTC
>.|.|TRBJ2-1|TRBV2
CASSPRARTAYNEQFF
TGTGCCAGCAGTCCAAGGGCCCGGACAGCCTACAATGAGCAGTTCTTC
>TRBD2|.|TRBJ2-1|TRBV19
CASSIRGLAGVNEQFF
TGTGCCAGTAGTATCAGAGGACTAGCGGGAGTGAATGAGCAGTTCTTC
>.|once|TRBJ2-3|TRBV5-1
CASSDRQVGDTQYF
TGCGCCAGCAGCGATCGACAGGTGGGAGATACGCAGTATTTT
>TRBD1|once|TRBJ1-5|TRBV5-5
CASSPWTGAQQPQHF
TGTGCCAGCAGCCCATGGACAGGGGCACAGCAGCCCCAGCATTTT
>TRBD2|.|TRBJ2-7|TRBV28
CASSRLADYEQYF
TGTGCCAGCAGTAGACTAGCGGACTACGAGCAGTACTTC
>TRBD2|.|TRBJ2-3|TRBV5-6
CASSSLAGGTDTQYF
TGTGCCAGCAGCTCACTAGCGGGAGGGACAGATACGCAGTATTTT
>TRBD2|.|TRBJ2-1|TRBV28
CASSGPGGQFF
TGTGCCAGCAGTGGGCCGGGAGGACAGTTCTTC